This T cell receptor (beta chain) was found in a study of shared clonotypes between healthy human individuals. CDR1 is GTSNPN and CDR2 is SVGIG in the germline V gene (reference sequence). V was shortened by 3 bases and J by 7 bases, with 9 bases between the two germline ends. This CDR3 has 11 amino acids. Positively selected for CCR7, the CD45RO-negative cells used as naive CD8 cells excluded terminally differentiated effector memory CD45RA+ cells. Study-wide points: Rarefaction curves obtained for sorted subsets showed sequencing incomplete despite large depth.

Comments on this clone: Its antigen remains unidentified.

Across several immunoSEQ plates, the genomic DNA of each subset was split evenly. Libraries were prepared by immunoSEQ multiplex PCR; TCRdb keeps only in-frame clonotypes and omits some of them. The table includes about 700,000 clones, around 90% detected once. The origin of this receptor is a man aged 30 to 45 in good health. Sequenced material: naive CD8+ T cells sorted from blood. V usage is TRBV30 and J usage is TRBJ1-1, with D unresolved. CDR3 in DNA: TGTGCCTGGAGCGAGACCAATGAAGCTTTCTTT. It translates to CAWSETNEAFF.